The entry below describes one T cell receptor beta chain. This clone came up a few times. Its antigen is currently not known. No much larger clone is present one base from it, and per-base qualities are unavailable. The immunoSEQ Assay, a bias-controlled multiplex PCR, was used to amplify TCRbeta CDR3 regions from genomic DNA. As for how the authors treated the data: The number of nucleated cells in each sample was estimated by amplification of reference gene primers within the assay. To quantify the absolute abundance of each unique TCRbeta CDR3 rearrangement, sequence reads were collapsed and filtered. For each sample, productive Simpson clonality was calculated as the square root of Simpson's diversity index over productive rearrangements. TCRdb provides this immuneACCESS table in a form limited to in-frame rearrangements. Some clones are lacking; in checked studies, under half of them reflect an unresolved V gene, and why the rest are absent is not known. For V, J and clone size, that table is used; D and trimming come from the DNA. In all, the sample holds over 100,000 clones, and less than 90% of those were seen once. The top ten clonotypes cover 15% to 20% of the sample.

The data were taken from a study of blood T cell repertoires in COVID-19 (dated by TCRdb to 2020 to 2022). Background for the entire study: The collaborator samples originated in the United States, Italy and Spain and spanned the acute and convalescent phases of COVID-19. The prospective study material was composed of cDNA or gDNA derived from T cells, B-cell-depleted T cells, or PBMCs. Subjects who had been exposed to COVID-19, were actively infected with it, or had recovered from it provided the deeply sampled blood TCRbeta repertoires that made up the dataset. The repertoires were made available in a free public database intended to serve as a resource for research on the immune response to SARS-CoV-2. The samples were drawn from two sources: the first 160 participants of the ongoing ImmuneRACE study, and some 1,300 subjects contributed by 6 global collaborators. The sample metadata nearly always contained a de-identified subject ID, COVID-19 status, age in years and sex. Where HLA class I and class II types were available, the types were taken from metadata supplied by the sample provider, not from assay-based typing.

Sequences SQVTM (CDR1) and ANQGSEA (CDR2) are obtained from the germline V gene. Relative to germline, V is missing 7 bases and J is missing 7 bases, with 14 bases of the junction outside any gene match. The CDR3 starts with the cysteine, ends with the phenylalanine, and has 15 residues. Just CDR3 DNA is preserved here, 45 bases in frame from base 1. General conclusions and limits of the study: How much clinical and demographic metadata was included differed by source and by participant, and the metadata was provided uncurated.

Whole blood was collected in K2EDTA tubes by collaborating institutions according to the institutions' own protocols. For TCRbeta analysis, collaborator samples were shipped as frozen whole blood, as isolated PBMCs, or as DNA extracted from either sample type. The sample was peripheral blood. The sequence derives from a woman aged 55-70 years with acute or convalescent COVID-19. The sequence is built from TRBV29-1 and TRBJ2-7, with 12 middle bases fitting TRBD2. Here the CDR3 is given as CSAGEARLAGGEQYF. The nucleotide sequence reads as follows: TGCAGCGCTGGCGAGGCTCGGCTAGCGGGAGGGGAGCAGTACTTC.